The next 2 T cell receptor beta chains were all read from a single sample in a study of T cell responses to AZD1222 COVID-19 vaccine. Method: immunoSEQ multiplex PCR; TCRdb's copy keeps in-frame clones and lacks some. Of about 110,000 clones listed, about 85% are singletons. The source was peripheral blood, collected on day 0 of AZD1222 vaccination. These receptors were taken from an adult in good health.

V is TRBV5-1 and J is TRBJ2-5; 8 nucleotides agree with TRBD1. CDR1 and CDR2 from the germline V gene are SGHRS and YFSETQ. CDR3 length: 15 residues. Losses at the gene ends were 7 bases for V and 4 bases for J; bases not matched to a gene: 12. Here the CDR3 reads CASGPGQAPRETQYF. The CDR3 DNA is TGCGCCAGCGGCCCGGGACAGGCCCCCCGAGAGACCCAGTACTTC.

V usage is TRBV28 and J usage is TRBJ1-5; D is uncertain. The V and J ends lost 4 bases and 5 bases respectively, with 9 bases between them. Germline lookup yields CDR1 MDHEN and CDR2 SYDVKM. The CDR3 spans 13 residues. The CDR3 DNA reads as TGTGCCAGCAGTTCTTCCCGCCATCAGCCCCAGCATTTT. It is translated as CASSSSRHQPQHF.